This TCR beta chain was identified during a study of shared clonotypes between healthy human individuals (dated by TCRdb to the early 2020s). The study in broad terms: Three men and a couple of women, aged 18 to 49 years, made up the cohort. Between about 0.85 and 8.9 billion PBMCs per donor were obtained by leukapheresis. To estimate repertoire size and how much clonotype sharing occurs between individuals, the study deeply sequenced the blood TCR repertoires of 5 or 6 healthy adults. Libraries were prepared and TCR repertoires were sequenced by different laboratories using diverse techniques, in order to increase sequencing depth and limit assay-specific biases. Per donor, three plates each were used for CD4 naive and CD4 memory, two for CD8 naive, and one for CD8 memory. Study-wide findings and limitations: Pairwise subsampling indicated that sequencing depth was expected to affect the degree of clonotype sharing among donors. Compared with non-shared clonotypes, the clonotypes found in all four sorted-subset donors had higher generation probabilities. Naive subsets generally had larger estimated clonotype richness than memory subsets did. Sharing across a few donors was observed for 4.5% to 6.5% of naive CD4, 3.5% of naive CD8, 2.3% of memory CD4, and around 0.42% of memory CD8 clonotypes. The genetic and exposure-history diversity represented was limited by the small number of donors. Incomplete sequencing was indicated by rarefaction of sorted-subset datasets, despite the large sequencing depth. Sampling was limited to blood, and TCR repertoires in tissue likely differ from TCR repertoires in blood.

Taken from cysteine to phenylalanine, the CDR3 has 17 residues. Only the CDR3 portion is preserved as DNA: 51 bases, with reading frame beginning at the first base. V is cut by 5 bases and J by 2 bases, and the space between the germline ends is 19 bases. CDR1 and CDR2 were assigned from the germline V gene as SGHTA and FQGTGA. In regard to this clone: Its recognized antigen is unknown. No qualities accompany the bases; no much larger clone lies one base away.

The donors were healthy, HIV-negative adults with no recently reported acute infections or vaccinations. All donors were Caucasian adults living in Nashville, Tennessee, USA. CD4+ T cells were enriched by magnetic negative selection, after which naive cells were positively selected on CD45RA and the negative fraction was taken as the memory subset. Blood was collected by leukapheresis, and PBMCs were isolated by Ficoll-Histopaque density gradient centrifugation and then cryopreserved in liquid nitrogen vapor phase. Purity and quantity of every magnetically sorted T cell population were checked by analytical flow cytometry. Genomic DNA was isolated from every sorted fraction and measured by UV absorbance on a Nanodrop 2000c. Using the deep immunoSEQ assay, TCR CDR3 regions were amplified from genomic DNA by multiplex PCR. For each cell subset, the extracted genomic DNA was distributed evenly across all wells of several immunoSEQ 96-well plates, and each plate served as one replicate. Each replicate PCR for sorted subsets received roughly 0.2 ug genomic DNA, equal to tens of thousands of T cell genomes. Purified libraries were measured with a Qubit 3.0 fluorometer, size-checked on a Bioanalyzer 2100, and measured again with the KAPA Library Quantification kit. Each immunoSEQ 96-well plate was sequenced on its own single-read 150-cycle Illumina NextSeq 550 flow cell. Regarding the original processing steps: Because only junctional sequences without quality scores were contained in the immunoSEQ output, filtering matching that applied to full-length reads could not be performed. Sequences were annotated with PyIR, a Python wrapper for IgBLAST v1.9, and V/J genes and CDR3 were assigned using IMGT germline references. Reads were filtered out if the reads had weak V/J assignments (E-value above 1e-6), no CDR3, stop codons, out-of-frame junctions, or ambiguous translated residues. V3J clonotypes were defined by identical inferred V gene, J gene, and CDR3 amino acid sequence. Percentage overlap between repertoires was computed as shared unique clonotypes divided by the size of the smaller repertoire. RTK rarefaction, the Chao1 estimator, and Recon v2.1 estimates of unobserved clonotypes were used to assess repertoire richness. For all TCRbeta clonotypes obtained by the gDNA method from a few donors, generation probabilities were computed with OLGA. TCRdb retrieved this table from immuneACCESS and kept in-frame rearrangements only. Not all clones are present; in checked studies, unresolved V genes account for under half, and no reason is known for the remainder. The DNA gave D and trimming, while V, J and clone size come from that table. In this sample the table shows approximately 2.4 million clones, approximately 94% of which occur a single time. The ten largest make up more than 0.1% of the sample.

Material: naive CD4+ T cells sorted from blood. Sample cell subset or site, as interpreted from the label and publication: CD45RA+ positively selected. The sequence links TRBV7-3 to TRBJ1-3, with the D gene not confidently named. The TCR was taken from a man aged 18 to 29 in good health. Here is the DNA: TGTGCCAGCAGCCCCAACTTTTTTGGGTCGCCTGGAAACACCATATATTTT. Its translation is CASSPNFFGSPGNTIYF.